This record covers a single T cell receptor (beta chain). This sample is drawn from a study of blood T cell repertoires in COVID-19. Study details: The origin of the acute and convalescent COVID-19 samples was the United States, Italy and Spain. From T cells, B-cell-depleted T cells, or PBMCs came the material, which was cDNA or gDNA.

As processed by the authors: Reference gene primer amplification in the assay estimated nucleated cell counts. Here immunoSEQ multiplex PCR was the method, and the copy in TCRdb shows in-frame clones only, minus some. That table supplies the V and J calls and clone size; D and trimming were determined from the DNA. Altogether around 310,000 clones are present, 85% to 90% being singletons, with the ten largest covering 1%. Germline V lookup: CDR1 LNHDA, CDR2 SQIVND (reference sequence). The CDR3 runs 15 residues. V gave up 1 base and J gave up 4 bases; unmatched junction bases: 6. This sequence was found in a woman between 40 and 50 years old with COVID-19, enrolled during active disease. The sample comprised peripheral blood. The chain links TRBV19 to TRBJ2-7; 8 nucleotides agree with TRBD2. DNA of the CDR3: TGTGCCAGTAGTATAGTTAGCGGGACCATTTACGAGCAGTACTTC. This codes for CASSIVSGTIYEQYF.